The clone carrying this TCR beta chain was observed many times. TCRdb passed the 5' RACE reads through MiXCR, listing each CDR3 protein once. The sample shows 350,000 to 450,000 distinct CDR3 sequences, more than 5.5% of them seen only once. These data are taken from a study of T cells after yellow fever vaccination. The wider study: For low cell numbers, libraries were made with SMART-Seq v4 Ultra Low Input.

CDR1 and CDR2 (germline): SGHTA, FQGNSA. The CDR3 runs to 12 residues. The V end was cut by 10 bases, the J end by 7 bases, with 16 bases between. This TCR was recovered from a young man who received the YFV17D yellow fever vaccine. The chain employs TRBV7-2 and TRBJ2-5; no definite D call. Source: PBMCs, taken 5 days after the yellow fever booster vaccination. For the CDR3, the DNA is TGTGCCACCACAGCCACGGAGAGGACCCAGTACTTC. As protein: CATTATERTQYF.